This TCR beta chain was captured in a study of CD8 T cells in ankylosing spondylitis (dated by TCRdb to 2016 to 2017). Study-wide context: The study profiled T cell receptor beta repertoires in healthy donors and ankylosing spondylitis patients to find disease-linked TCR variants. The full study cohort comprised 25 ankylosing spondylitis patients and 85 to 120 healthy donors. Samples of peripheral blood were taken, and for ankylosing spondylitis patients, synovial fluid was collected as well.

There are 16 amino acids in the CDR3, from cysteine to phenylalanine inclusive. CDR3 DNA is the only sequence kept; it has 48 bases, read in frame from the first base. Via the germline V gene (reference sequence), CDR1 is MNHEY and CDR2 SMNVEV. V loses 4 bases of germline sequence and J loses 1 base, and the interval between the two ends is 15 bases. This clonotype was observed a handful of times. Its antigen is not yet known. Per-base quality was not reported, and no clone a single base away is much larger than it. Instrument on record: Illumina HiSeq 2500. Quantitative 5'-RACE with molecular barcodes was the method used to prepare the TCR beta libraries. As for the authors' bioinformatics: To identify disease-linked TCR variants, a new computational method was used, one built on a probabilistic model of VDJ rearrangement. The public reads were reprocessed in TCRdb via fastp at Q25 and MiXCR, keeping in-frame beta chains. Rows with one shared CDR3 protein collapse into an entry with the most common genes and DNA. TCRdb assigned the V and J calls; the authors' analysis was not used. Recorded for this sample are around 540,000 distinct CDR3 sequences; approximately 12% of them occurred a single time. In total, the top ten clones hold 6.8% of the sample.

Broad study findings and their caveats: Blood from ankylosing spondylitis patients appeared to be characterized by a TCR beta motif composed of roughly eight highly homologous amino acid variants. Some motif variants had previously been reported in the synovial fluid and blood of reactive arthritis patients, which suggests shared mechanisms of disease initiation. In peripheral blood, the disease-linked clones were found at relatively low frequencies and had a CD8+ phenotype. The disease-linked clones were reported to be significantly enriched in matched synovial fluid samples from ankylosing spondylitis patients.

The receptor was isolated from a male donor with ankylosing spondylitis. The material sequenced was blood, either unsorted or a sorted T cell fraction (not recorded which). The chain is made from TRBV27 and TRBJ2-3; the D gene is tentatively TRBD1 or TRBD2, each matching 7 bases. The CDR3: CASSSQGRGGTDTQYF. The nucleotide sequence is TGTGCCAGCAGTTCACAGGGGAGGGGCGGCACAGATACGCAGTATTTT.